The rows below give T cell receptor beta chains drawn from one sample of a study of T cell responses to AZD1222 COVID-19 vaccine. Clones were sequenced by immunoSEQ multiplex PCR, and TCRdb holds only the in-frame ones, with some missing. Of fewer than 110,000 clones listed, roughly 91% are singletons. This sample comprised peripheral blood, obtained on day 0 of AZD1222 vaccination. The origin of the receptors is an adult in good health. Each CDR3 is given with its conserved first and last residue. The D gene is left open where the match is weak. Rows may omit the clone size; those that give it use once, few, many or a size class.

d_call	v_call	j_call	clone_size	cdr3_nt	cdr3_aa
TRBD1	TRBV13	TRBJ2-7	NA	TGTGCCAGCAACTCAGACAGGGCCTACGAGCAGTACTTC	CASNSDRAYEQYF
TRBD2	TRBV28	TRBJ2-2	NA	TGTGCCAGCAGTTCCACTGGACTAGCGGGAACGACCGGGGAGCTGTTTTTT	CASSSTGLAGTTGELFF
TRBD1	TRBV7-3	TRBJ2-2	NA	TGTGCCAGCAGCGAAACAGGGGATCGTGCCGGGGAGCTGTTTTTT	CASSETGDRAGELFF
TRBD1	TRBV27	TRBJ1-2	NA	TGTGCCAGCAGACCCTCCGGGACAGGGGACTATGGCTACACCTTC	CASRPSGTGDYGYTF
NA	TRBV7-2	TRBJ1-1	NA	TGTGCCAGCAGCGCCAGCAGGACCGTGAACACTGAAGCTTTCTTT	CASSASRTVNTEAFF
NA	TRBV29-1	TRBJ2-2	once	TGCAGCGTTGGCGTGGGGCCCACCGGGGAGCTGTTTTTT	CSVGVGPTGELFF
NA	TRBV19	TRBJ1-6	NA	TGTGCCAGTAGTATGACAGGAACTAATTCACCCCTCCACTTT	CASSMTGTNSPLHF
NA	TRBV2	TRBJ2-6	NA	TGTGCCAGCACCCCAGACGGTGCTGGGGCCAACGTCCTGACTTTC	CASTPDGAGANVLTF
NA	TRBV24-1	TRBJ1-3	NA	TGTGCCACCAGTGATGGGCCGAGCTCTGGAAACACCATATATTTT	CATSDGPSSGNTIYF
TRBD1	TRBV5-6	TRBJ2-5	NA	TGTGCCAGCAGTTGGACAGGGGGAACCCAAGAGACCCAGTACTTC	CASSWTGGTQETQYF
NA	TRBV7-2	TRBJ2-2	NA	TGTGCCAGCAGCTGGGGCACAGGGTACCCCGGGGAGCTGTTTTTT	CASSWGTGYPGELFF
NA	TRBV7-3	TRBJ2-1	NA	TGTGCCAGCAGCTTAACACTGACCTACAATGAGCAGTTCTTC	CASSLTLTYNEQFF
TRBD1	TRBV6-5	TRBJ2-7	few	TGTGCCAGCAGACAACCGGGACAGGGGGCGGCGGGGCAGTACTTC	CASRQPGQGAAGQYF
NA	TRBV5-1	TRBJ1-4	NA	TGCGCCAGCAGCTTGTACACCCTTGGCGAAAAACTGTTTTTT	CASSLYTLGEKLFF
TRBD2	TRBV29-1	TRBJ2-3	NA	TGCAGCGTTGGAGGACTAGGCACAGATACGCAGTATTTT	CSVGGLGTDTQYF
TRBD2	TRBV7-3	TRBJ2-5	NA	TGTGCCAGCAGCTTAACGATTGGGCTAGCGGGGGAAGAGACCCAGTACTTC	CASSLTIGLAGEETQYF
TRBD1	TRBV19	TRBJ2-5	NA	TGTGCCAGTAGAGGGACAGGGGGCTCTCTGAGCGAGACCCAGTACTTC	CASRGTGGSLSETQYF
TRBD2	TRBV7-9	TRBJ2-2	NA	TGTGCCAGCAGCTTAGGAGCGGGAGAGCGAACCGGGGAGCTGTTTTTT	CASSLGAGERTGELFF
NA	TRBV3-1/TRBV3-2	TRBJ1-3	NA	TGTGCCAGCAGCCCTCTGGATACTGGAAACACCATATATTTT	CASSPLDTGNTIYF